The 13 T cell receptor beta chains given below trace back to one sample, sequenced in a study of vaccination and CD4 T cells after COVID-19. The Oncomine TCR Beta short-read assay generated sequence data from the DNA of cultured CD4+ T cells. In TCRdb, the PCR reads were re-called with MiXCR into one record per CDR3 protein. The sample shows 15,000 to 20,000 distinct CDR3 sequences, roughly three fifths of them seen only once. No antigens are known for them. The treatment was: approximately 9-day PBMC culture with coronavirus spike peptide pools or control peptides (ViraFEST assay). The sequenced sample consisted of CD4+ T cells from blood, cultured in vitro. These receptors came from a human donor who had recovered from COVID-19.

This chain links TRBV25-1 with TRBJ2-3; D unclear. The V gene lost 4 bases and the J gene lost 0 bases, with 8 bases spanning the gap. The germline CDR1 and CDR2 sequences are MGHDK and SYGVNS. This CDR3 contains 14 residues. In DNA, the CDR3 is TGTGCCAGCAGTGCAAATCCAAGCACAGATACGCAGTATTTT. Its protein is CASSANPSTDTQYF.

The gene calls are TRBV19 and TRBJ1-1; D not resolved. CDR3 length: 12 residues. Trimming took 11 bases from V and 5 from J, leaving 15 bases between them. Germline CDR1 LNHDA, CDR2 SQIVND (reference sequence). CDR3 region: CAVRDRDTEAFF. The CDR3 nucleotides read TGTGCCGTAAGAGATAGGGATACTGAAGCTTTCTTT.

The genes are TRBV20-1 and TRBJ2-1; D gene unclear. Trimming stripped 2 bases from V and 0 bases from J, with 8 bases between. The CDR3 extends over 14 amino acids. Germline lookup yields CDR1 DFQATT and CDR2 SNEGSKA (reference sequence). The CDR3 here is CSARFASSYNEQFF. The CDR3, as DNA: TGCAGTGCTAGATTCGCGAGCTCCTACAATGAGCAGTTCTTC.

The V gene is TRBV24-1, the J gene TRBJ2-1, with D hard to call. The V and J ends lost 4 bases and 7 bases respectively, with 13 bases between them. This CDR3 contains 14 residues. The germline CDR1 and CDR2 sequences are KGHDR and SFDVKD. CDR3 coding DNA: TGTGCCACCAGTGACCCCGCGAAAGGGAATGAGCAGTTCTTC. It translates to CATSDPAKGNEQFF.

The chain couples TRBV5-4 to TRBJ2-3; TRBD1 might be the D (6 bases). CDR1 is SGHNT, CDR2 YYREEE, per germline (reference sequence). The CDR3 sequence is 14 residues long. V was cut by 4 bases and J by 4 bases, with 13 bases left in between. CDR3 sequence: CASSGGTSADTQYF. As DNA, the CDR3 is TGTGCCAGCAGCGGTGGGACATCAGCAGATACGCAGTATTTT.

This clonotype turned up a few times. The V call is TRBV6-1, the J call TRBJ1-1, with TRBD1 matching over 10 bases. J was trimmed by 2 bases and V by 6 bases; bases with no gene match: 3. Germline CDR1 and CDR2: MNHNS and SASEGT. This CDR3 has 14 residues. CDR3 region: CASSLTGGNTEAFF. CDR3 coding DNA: TGTGCCAGCAGCTTGACAGGGGGCAACACTGAAGCTTTCTTT.

V usage is TRBV27 and J usage is TRBJ1-6; 8 positions agree with TRBD1. The J segment lost 5 bases and the V segment lost 5 bases, leaving 5 bases of the junction unmatched. This CDR3 region has 15 residues. Germline CDR1 is MNHEY and CDR2 is SMNVEV (reference sequence). CDR3 protein: CASSQADRDNSPLHF. The CDR3 nucleotides read TGTGCCAGCAGTCAGGCGGACAGGGATAATTCACCCCTCCACTTT.

The chain uses TRBV10-1 and TRBJ1-2, with TRBD1 as a possible D gene (6 bases). The CDR3 length is 13 residues. Per the germline V gene, CDR1 is WNHNN and CDR2 is SYGVQD (reference sequence). The germline V and J ends were trimmed by 2 bases and 4 bases, with 8 bases remaining between them. DNA of the CDR3: TGCGCCAGCAGTGAGCGCAGGGGCTATGGCTACACCTTC. Its protein product is CASSERRGYGYTF.

The rearrangement joins TRBV2 to TRBJ1-2; 7 nucleotides align to TRBD1. Germline CDR1 reads SNHLY; CDR2 reads FYNNEI. The CDR3 contains 15 residues. The V segment lost 5 bases and the J segment 4 bases; nucleotides outside the gene matches: 10. CDR3 DNA sequence: TGTGCCAGCAGTAGTCAGGGGGTTGACGTCTATGGCTACACCTTC. Protein: CASSSQGVDVYGYTF.

The chain links TRBV27 to TRBJ2-7, with D possibly matching TRBD2 (6 bases). This CDR3 has 14 residues. Germline lookup yields CDR1 MNHEY and CDR2 SMNVEV (reference sequence). Between the trimmed V and J ends, which lost 2 bases and 4 bases, there was a span of 12 bases. DNA of the CDR3: TGTGCCAGCAGTTTACGGGCGGGGTATTACGAGCAGTACTTC. This gives the protein CASSLRAGYYEQYF.

The genes are TRBV6-1 and TRBJ1-2; TRBD1 is a possible D gene (5 bases). Germline V gene data show CDR1 as MNHNS and CDR2 as SASEGT. The V and J ends lost 7 bases and 5 bases respectively, with 20 bases between them. The CDR3 consists of 15 residues. The DNA of the CDR3 is TGTGCCAGCAATTTATTCGGCGGGGGGACGTATGGCTACACCTTC. The encoded protein is CASNLFGGGTYGYTF.

The J gene is TRBJ2-2, the V gene TRBV10-1; 8 nucleotides match TRBD2. CDR1 and CDR2 from the germline V gene are WNHNN and SYGVQD (reference sequence). Trimming took 4 bases from V and 0 from J; bases not matched to a gene: 4. This CDR3 contains 16 residues. The CDR3 protein is CASSGGGLANTGELFF. CDR3 nucleotides: TGCGCCAGCAGTGGAGGGGGACTAGCGAACACCGGGGAGCTGTTTTTT.

The chain employs TRBV24-1 and TRBJ2-1; 7 nucleotides align to TRBD2. The CDR3 spans 17 residues. CDR1 is KGHDR, CDR2 SFDVKD, per germline. Germline trimming cut 3 bases from V and 2 bases from J; bases unmatched to any gene: 9. CDR3 in DNA: TGTGCCACCAGTGATGGAGCGGGATCGTTGACCTACAATGAGCAGTTCTTC. This translates into CATSDGAGSLTYNEQFF.